A single sample gave rise to the 20 T cell receptor beta chains below, sequenced in a study of CD8 T cells in Susac syndrome. cDNA came from roughly 0.53 to 1 ug RNA primed by random hexamers. Each CDR3 protein is one row after TCRdb ran MiXCR on the immunoSEQ multiplex PCR reads. The table records a few hundred thousand distinct CDR3 sequences, 85% of them present only once. The sequenced sample was CD8+ T cells from PBMCs. Receptors originate from a human donor with multiple sclerosis.

The chain has TRBV30 and TRBJ1-1, with D unresolved. The CDR3 is made up of 14 amino acids. CDR1 GTSNPN and CDR2 SVGIG come from the germline V gene (reference sequence). V lost 3 bases and J lost 1, with 12 bases in between. CDR3 in amino acids: CAWSLPGPNTEAFF. For the CDR3, the DNA is TGTGCCTGGAGCCTCCCAGGCCCGAACACTGAAGCTTTCTTT. The full variable domain, its missing parts supplied by reference TRBV30 and TRBJ1-1, is SQTIHQWPATLVQPVGSPLSLECTVEGTSNPNLYWYRQAAGRGLQLLFYSVGIGQISSEVPQNLSASRPQDRQFILSSKKLLLSDSGFYLCAWSLPGPNTEAFFGQGTRLTVV.

Only one count was recorded for this clonotype. J is TRBJ1-5 and V is TRBV30; D is ambiguous. CDR3 size: 16 residues. CDR1 is GTSNPN, CDR2 SVGIG, per germline (reference sequence). The ends were cut back, 2 bases at V and 2 bases at J, with 16 bases in the middle. The chain's CDR3 is CAWSTEGDAGNQPQHF. The CDR3 DNA is TGTGCCTGGAGTACAGAGGGAGACGCCGGCAATCAGCCCCAGCATTTT.

This chain links TRBV5-6 with TRBJ2-1; 8 positions agree with TRBD2. V was clipped by 4 bases and J by 3 bases; unmatched bases: 24. The CDR3 consists of 21 residues. Germline lookup yields CDR1 SGHDT and CDR2 YYEEEE. CDR3 nucleotides: TGTGCCAGCAGCCCTATCTCAGGGCTCGGGGGGGACCCACTTCACTACAATGAGCAGTTCTTC. Translation gives CASSPISGLGGDPLHYNEQFF.

The genes are TRBV5-1 and TRBJ1-1, with TRBD1 matching 8 bases. The V gene end was trimmed by 3 bases and the J gene end by 3 bases; junction bases not matched to a gene: 7. The CDR3 is 15 amino acids. In germline, CDR1 is SGHRS, CDR2 YFSETQ. The CDR3 sequence: CASSWTTGGDTEAFF. In DNA form, the CDR3 reads TGCGCCAGCAGCTGGACAACAGGGGGAGACACTGAAGCTTTCTTT.

The chain recombines TRBV12-3 or TRBV12-4 with TRBJ2-1; 11 bases agree with TRBD2. Unmatched junction bases numbered 7, after V lost 3 bases and J lost 9 bases. This CDR3 is built from 15 residues. Here the CDR3 DNA reads TGTGCCAGCAGTTTTGGGGTAGCGGGAGGGAGTGAGCAGTTCTTC. Its protein product is CASSFGVAGGSEQFF.

The chain joins TRBV27 to TRBJ1-1; D is unclear. The germline gives CDR1 MNHEY, CDR2 SMNVEV (reference sequence). This CDR3 is built from 14 residues. The V gene lost 2 bases and the J gene lost 4 bases, with 11 bases spanning the gap. In DNA, the CDR3 is TGTGCCAGCAGTTTAGGGTGGGGTCGCACTGAAGCTTTCTTT. Protein: CASSLGWGRTEAFF.

The chain is built from TRBV20-1 and TRBJ1-6, with D perhaps matching TRBD1 (6 bases). Germline V CDR1 and CDR2: DFQATT, SNEGSKA (reference sequence). The CDR3 is 15 residues long. The V end was cut by 5 bases, the J end by 6 bases, with 17 bases between. The CDR3 loop reads CSAGEGVRGNSPLHF. The DNA for the CDR3 is TGCAGTGCTGGGGAGGGGGTCCGTGGTAATTCACCCCTCCACTTT.

This chain connects TRBV29-1 to TRBJ2-5; TRBD1 aligns across 7 bases. Trimming removed 0 bases from V and 3 bases from J; junction bases left unmatched: 4. The CDR3 extends over 14 amino acids. Germline V lookup: CDR1 SQVTM, CDR2 ANQGSEA. The CDR3 region is CSVEDKTGKETQYF. As DNA, the CDR3 is TGCAGCGTTGAAGATAAGACAGGGAAAGAGACCCAGTACTTC. The full variable domain, completed using reference TRBV29-1 and TRBJ2-5, is SAVISQKPSRDICQRGTSLTIQCQVDSQVTMMFWYRQQPGQSLTLIATANQGSEATYESGFVIDKFPISRPNLTFSTLTVSNMSPEDSSIYLCSVEDKTGKETQYFGPGTRLLVL.

The J gene is TRBJ2-3, the V gene TRBV6-2 or TRBV6-3; D is ambiguous. The V end was cut by 4 bases, the J end by 7 bases, with 12 bases between. Germline V gene sequence: CDR1 MNHEY, CDR2 SVGEGT. The CDR3 totals 13 residues. The DNA of the CDR3 is TGTGCCAGCAGTTTGGGGTTGCTAAATACGCAGTATTTT. Protein product: CASSLGLLNTQYF.

The V and J genes are TRBV19 and TRBJ1-5; TRBD1 might be the D (6 bases). Germline CDR1 and CDR2: LNHDA and SQIVND (reference sequence). This CDR3 comprises 14 residues. Trimming cost V 8 bases and J 5 bases, with 16 bases left between them. The CDR3 DNA is TGTGCCAGTCCGGAAGACAGGCAGCATCAGCCCCAGCATTTT. Its protein product is CASPEDRQHQPQHF.

This clonotype was detected only once. The chain recombines TRBV27 with TRBJ2-7; 9 bases match TRBD2. The CDR3 sequence is 13 residues long. CDR1 is MNHEY, CDR2 SMNVEV, per germline (reference sequence). J gave up 3 bases and V 7 bases, and 4 bases lay outside the gene matches. Here the CDR3 DNA reads TGTGCCAGCACGGCGGGAGGGGACTACGAGCAGTACTTC. It encodes CASTAGGDYEQYF.

The genes are TRBV4-1 and TRBJ2-1; 8 positions match TRBD2. With 1 base clipped from V and 7 bases from J, the junction kept 12 bases outside the gene matches. The V gene's germline CDR1 is MGHRA and CDR2 YSYEKL. The CDR3 is made up of 17 amino acids. This CDR3 reads CASSQGIAGLRSNEQFF. CDR3 coding DNA: TGCGCCAGCAGCCAAGGGATAGCGGGGCTTCGGAGTAATGAGCAGTTCTTC.

The V and J genes are TRBV20-1 and TRBJ2-1; 7 nucleotides align to TRBD2. CDR1 is DFQATT, CDR2 SNEGSKA, per germline (reference sequence). The CDR3 spans 16 residues. Trimming cost V 0 bases and J 4 bases; bases outside gene matches: 9. The chain's CDR3 is CSARDHLAVKYNEQFF. For the CDR3, the DNA is TGCAGTGCTAGAGATCACCTAGCGGTAAAATACAATGAGCAGTTCTTC.

The sample holds one count of this clonotype. The chain has TRBV20-1 and TRBJ1-5; D possibly corresponds to TRBD1 (5 bases). Trimming removed 6 bases from V and 4 bases from J, with 13 bases in between. Germline CDR1 and CDR2: DFQATT and SNEGSKA (reference sequence). This CDR3 is built from 13 residues. In DNA, the CDR3 is TGCAGTGCCCGGGACTCAAGAAATCAGCCCCAGCATTTT. This gives the protein CSARDSRNQPQHF.

DNA of the CDR3: TGTGCCACCCAGGACCCCGAGGAGACTGAAGCTTTCTTT. Its translation is CATQDPEETEAFF. The V gene is TRBV19, the J gene TRBJ1-1; D not resolved. There are 13 residues in the CDR3. Germline CDR1 is LNHDA and CDR2 is SQIVND (reference sequence). Trimming left V 10 bases short and J 5 bases short, with 17 bases between.

This sequence joins TRBV4-1 and TRBJ2-1; TRBD1 might be the D (5 bases). The CDR3 sequence is 15 residues long. Germline-derived CDR1 and CDR2 are MGHRA and YSYEKL. V was shortened by 2 bases and J by 0 bases, with 8 bases between the two germline ends. CDR3 sequence: CASSQSDSSYNEQFF. The CDR3 bases are TGCGCCAGCAGCCAATCCGACAGCTCCTACAATGAGCAGTTCTTC.

The CDR3 DNA sequence: TGTGCCAGCAGTGAAATGACAGTTTCTGCAACTAATGAAAAACTGTTTTTT. Translated, it gives CASSEMTVSATNEKLFF. The V call is TRBV2, the J call TRBJ1-4, with D tentatively TRBD1 (5 bases). This CDR3 spans 17 amino acids. Trimming took off 2 bases at V and 0 bases at J, with 13 bases between the two ends. Germline-derived CDR1 and CDR2 are SNHLY and FYNNEI.

This chain connects TRBV6-1 to TRBJ1-2; TRBD1 aligns across 10 bases. V shed 1 base, J shed 4 bases, and the junction held 3 bases outside the gene matches. The CDR3 extends over 15 amino acids. Germline-derived CDR1 and CDR2 are MNHNS and SASEGT. CDR3 loop: CASSEGQGAGYGYTF. CDR3 DNA: TGTGCCAGCAGTGAAGGACAGGGGGCTGGCTATGGCTACACCTTC.

The genes are TRBV4-1 and TRBJ2-5; D unclear. V lost 0 bases and J 5 bases, leaving 13 bases between the germline ends. The length of the CDR3 is 15 residues. The V gene's germline CDR1 is MGHRA and CDR2 YSYEKL. The CDR3 DNA is TGCGCCAGCAGCCAAGACCGGCAGATACGGGAGACCCAGTACTTC. Its protein is CASSQDRQIRETQYF.

The CDR3, as DNA: TGTGCCAGCAGTGAAGGGCAGGGGTATGACAATCAGCCCCAGCATTTT. This codes for CASSEGQGYDNQPQHF. The chain employs TRBV2 and TRBJ1-5, with a possible D match to TRBD1 (6 bases). The CDR3 runs 16 residues. The V end was cut by 1 base, the J end by 3 bases, with 13 bases between. Germline-derived CDR1 and CDR2 are SNHLY and FYNNEI.